This T cell receptor (beta chain) was sequenced during a study of blood T cell repertoires in COVID-19. Across the whole study: Material from acute and convalescent COVID-19 was sourced from the United States, Italy and Spain. Sources were T cells, B-cell-depleted T cells, or PBMCs; the material itself was cDNA or gDNA.

Germline CDR1 and CDR2: KGHSH and LQKENI. This CDR3 region has 13 residues. V was clipped by 5 bases and J by 2 bases, with 9 bases between them. Original processing methods: Estimated nucleated cell counts came from reference gene primer amplification. The protocol was immunoSEQ multiplex PCR, while the TCRdb copy is restricted to in-frame clones and leaves out a portion. The DNA gave D and trimming, while V, J and clone size come from that table. The sample lists about 190,000 clones, approximately 84% seen once, with approximately 5.1% in the top ten. V usage is TRBV18 and J usage is TRBJ1-2, with D unresolved. The receptor was derived from a woman in her 70s with active or convalescent COVID-19. The sample was peripheral blood. CDR3: CASSRTGNYGYTF. In nucleotides, the CDR3 is TGTGCCAGCTCAAGGACGGGAAACTATGGCTACACCTTC.